This TCR beta chain was sequenced for a study of OX40 agonist ivuxolimab in advanced cancers. Study-wide results and caveats: Clonal expansion by week 6 occurred in CD4+ and CD8+ blood T cells (at 0.1 to 3.0 mg/kg).

Profiling relied on immunoSEQ multiplex PCR, and the TCRdb table lists in-frame clones only, not all of them. Here the sample spans over 55,000 clones, around three quarters being singletons. A history of autoimmune disease or systemic immunosuppression excluded patients. At cycle 4 day 1, cycle 7 day 1, and baseline, blood was sampled. About this clone: Its antigen is currently unknown.

CDR3 size: 14 residues. Germline loops: CDR1 GTSNPN, CDR2 SVGIG (reference sequence). The V and J ends lost 0 bases and 4 bases, in that order; junction bases with no gene match: 4. The TCR was taken from an adult with an advanced solid tumor such as melanoma, head and neck, liver or kidney cancer. The V gene is TRBV30, the J gene TRBJ2-7, with TRBD2 matching 9 bases. Sequences were derived from CD4+ or CD8+ T cells sorted from blood, sampled in a trial of the OX40 agonist ivuxolimab. CDR3 DNA: TGTGCCTGGAGTGTCGGTCTAGCGGGGTACGAGCAGTACTTC. This gives the protein CAWSVGLAGYEQYF.